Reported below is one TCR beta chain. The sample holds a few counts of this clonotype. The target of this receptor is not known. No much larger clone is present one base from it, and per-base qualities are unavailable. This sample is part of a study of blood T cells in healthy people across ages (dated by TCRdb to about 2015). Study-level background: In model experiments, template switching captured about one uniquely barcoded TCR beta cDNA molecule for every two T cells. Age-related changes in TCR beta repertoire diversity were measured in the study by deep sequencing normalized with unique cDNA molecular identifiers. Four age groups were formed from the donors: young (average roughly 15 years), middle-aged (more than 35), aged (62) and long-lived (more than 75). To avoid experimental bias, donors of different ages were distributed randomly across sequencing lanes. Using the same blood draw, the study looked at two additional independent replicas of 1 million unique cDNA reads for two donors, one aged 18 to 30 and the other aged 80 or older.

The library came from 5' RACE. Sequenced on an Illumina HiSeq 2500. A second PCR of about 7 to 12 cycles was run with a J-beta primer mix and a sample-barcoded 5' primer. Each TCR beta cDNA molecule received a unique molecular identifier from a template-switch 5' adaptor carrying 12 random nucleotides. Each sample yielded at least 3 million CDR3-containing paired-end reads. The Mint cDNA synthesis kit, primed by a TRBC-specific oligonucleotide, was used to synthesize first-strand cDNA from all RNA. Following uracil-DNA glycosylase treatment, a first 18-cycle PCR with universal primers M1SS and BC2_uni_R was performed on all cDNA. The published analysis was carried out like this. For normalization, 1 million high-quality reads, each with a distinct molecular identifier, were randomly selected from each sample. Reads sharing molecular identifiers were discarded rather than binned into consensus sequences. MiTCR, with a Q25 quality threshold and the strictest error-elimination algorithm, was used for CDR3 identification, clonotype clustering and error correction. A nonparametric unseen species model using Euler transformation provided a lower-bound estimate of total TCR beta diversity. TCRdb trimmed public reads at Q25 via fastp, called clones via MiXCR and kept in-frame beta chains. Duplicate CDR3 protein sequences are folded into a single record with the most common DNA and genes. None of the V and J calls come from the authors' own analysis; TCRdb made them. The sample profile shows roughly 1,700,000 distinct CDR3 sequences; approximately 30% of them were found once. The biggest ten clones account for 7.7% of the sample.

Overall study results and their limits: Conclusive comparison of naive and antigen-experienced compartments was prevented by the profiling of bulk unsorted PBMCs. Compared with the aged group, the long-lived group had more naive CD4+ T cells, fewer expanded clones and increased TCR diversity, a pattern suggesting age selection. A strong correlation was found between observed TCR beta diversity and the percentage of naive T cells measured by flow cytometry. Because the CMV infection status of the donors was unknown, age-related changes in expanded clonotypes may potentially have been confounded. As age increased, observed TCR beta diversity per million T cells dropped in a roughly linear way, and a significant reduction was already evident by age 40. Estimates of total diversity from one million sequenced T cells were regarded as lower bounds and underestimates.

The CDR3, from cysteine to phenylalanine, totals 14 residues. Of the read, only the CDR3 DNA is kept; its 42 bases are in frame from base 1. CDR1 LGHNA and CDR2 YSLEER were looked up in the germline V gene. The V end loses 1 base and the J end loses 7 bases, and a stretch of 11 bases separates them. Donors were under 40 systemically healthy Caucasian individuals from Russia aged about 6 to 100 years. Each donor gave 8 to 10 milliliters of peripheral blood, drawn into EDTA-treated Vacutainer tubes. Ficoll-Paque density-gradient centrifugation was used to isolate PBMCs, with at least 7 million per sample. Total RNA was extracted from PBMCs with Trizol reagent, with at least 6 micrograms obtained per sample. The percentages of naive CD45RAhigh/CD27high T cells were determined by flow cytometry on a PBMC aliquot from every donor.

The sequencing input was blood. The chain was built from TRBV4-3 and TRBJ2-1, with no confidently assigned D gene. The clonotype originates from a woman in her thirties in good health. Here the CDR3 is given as CASSQGEGWNEQFF. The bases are TGCGCCAGCAGCCAAGGAGAAGGATGGAATGAGCAGTTCTTC.